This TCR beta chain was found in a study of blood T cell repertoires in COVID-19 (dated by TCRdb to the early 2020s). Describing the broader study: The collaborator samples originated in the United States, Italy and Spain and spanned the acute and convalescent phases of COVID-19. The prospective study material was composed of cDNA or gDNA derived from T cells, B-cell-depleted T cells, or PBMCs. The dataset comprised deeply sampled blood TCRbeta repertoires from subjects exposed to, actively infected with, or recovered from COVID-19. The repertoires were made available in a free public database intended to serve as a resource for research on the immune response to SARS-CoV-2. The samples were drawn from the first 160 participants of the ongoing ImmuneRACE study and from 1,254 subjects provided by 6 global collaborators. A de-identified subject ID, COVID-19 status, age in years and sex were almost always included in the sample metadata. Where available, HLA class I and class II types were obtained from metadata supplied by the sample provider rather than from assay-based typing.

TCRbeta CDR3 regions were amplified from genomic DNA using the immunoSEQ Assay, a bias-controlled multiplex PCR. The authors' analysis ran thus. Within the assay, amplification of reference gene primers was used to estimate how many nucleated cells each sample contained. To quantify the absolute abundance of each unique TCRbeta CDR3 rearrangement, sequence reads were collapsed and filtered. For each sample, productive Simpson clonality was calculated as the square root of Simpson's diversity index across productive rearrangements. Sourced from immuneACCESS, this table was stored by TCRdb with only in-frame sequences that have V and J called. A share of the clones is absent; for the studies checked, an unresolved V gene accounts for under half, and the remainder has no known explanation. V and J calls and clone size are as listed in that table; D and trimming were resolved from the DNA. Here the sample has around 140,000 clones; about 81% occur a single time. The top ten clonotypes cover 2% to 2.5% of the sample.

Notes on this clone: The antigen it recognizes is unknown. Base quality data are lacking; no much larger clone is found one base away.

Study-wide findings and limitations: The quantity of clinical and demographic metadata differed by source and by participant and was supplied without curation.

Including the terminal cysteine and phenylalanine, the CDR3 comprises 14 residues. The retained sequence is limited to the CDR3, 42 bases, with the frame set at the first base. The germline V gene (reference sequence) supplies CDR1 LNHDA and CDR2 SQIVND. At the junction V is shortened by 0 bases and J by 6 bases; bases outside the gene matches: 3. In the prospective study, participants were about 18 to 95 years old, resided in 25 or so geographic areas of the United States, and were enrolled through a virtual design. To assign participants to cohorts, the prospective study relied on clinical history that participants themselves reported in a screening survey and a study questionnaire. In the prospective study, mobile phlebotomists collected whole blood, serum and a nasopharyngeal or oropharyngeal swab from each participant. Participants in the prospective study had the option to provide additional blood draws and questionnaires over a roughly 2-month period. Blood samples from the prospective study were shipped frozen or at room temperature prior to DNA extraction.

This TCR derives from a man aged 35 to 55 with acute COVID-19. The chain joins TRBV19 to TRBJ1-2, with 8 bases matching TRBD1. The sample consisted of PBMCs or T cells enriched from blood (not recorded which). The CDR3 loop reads CASSIDDRGDGYTF. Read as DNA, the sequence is TGTGCCAGTAGTATAGATGACAGGGGAGATGGCTACACCTTC.